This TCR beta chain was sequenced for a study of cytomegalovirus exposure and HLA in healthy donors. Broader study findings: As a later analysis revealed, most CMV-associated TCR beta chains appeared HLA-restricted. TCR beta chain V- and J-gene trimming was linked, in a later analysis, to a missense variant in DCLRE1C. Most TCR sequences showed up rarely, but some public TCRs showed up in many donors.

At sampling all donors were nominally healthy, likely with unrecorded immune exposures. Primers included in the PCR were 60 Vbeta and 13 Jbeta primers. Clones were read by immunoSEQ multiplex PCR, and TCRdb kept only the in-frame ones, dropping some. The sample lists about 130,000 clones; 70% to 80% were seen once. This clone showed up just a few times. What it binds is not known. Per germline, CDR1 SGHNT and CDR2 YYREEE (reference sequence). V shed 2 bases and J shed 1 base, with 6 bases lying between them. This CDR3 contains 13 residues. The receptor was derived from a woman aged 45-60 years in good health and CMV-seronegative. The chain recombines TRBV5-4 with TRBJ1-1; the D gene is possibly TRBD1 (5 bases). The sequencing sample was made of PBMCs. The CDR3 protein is CASSFTGNTEAFF. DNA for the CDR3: TGTGCCAGCAGCTTTACAGGGAACACTGAAGCTTTCTTT.